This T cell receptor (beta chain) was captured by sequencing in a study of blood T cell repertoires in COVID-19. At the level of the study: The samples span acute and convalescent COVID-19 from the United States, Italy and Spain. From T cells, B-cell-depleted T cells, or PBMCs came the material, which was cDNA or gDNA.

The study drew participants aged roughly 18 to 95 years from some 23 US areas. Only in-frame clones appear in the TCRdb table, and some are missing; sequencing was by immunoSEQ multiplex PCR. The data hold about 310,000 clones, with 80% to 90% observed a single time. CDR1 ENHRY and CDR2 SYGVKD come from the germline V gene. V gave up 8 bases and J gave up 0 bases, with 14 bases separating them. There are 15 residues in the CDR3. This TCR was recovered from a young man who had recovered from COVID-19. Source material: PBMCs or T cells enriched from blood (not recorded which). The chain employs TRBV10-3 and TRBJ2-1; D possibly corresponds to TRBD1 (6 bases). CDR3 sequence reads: CAIGRGKSSYNEQFF. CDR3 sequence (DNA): TGTGCCATCGGCAGGGGTAAAAGCTCCTACAATGAGCAGTTCTTC.